The next 30 T cell receptor beta chains were all read from a single sample in a study of somatic mutations in cytotoxic T cells in rheumatoid arthritis. The protocol was immunoSEQ multiplex PCR, while the TCRdb copy is restricted to in-frame clones and leaves out a portion. Found here are fewer than 40,000 clones, about 81% of them singletons; the top ten hold 8% to 9%. The sample comprised CD8+ T cells sorted from blood. These receptors were taken from an adult with rheumatoid arthritis.

The chain employs TRBV27 and TRBJ2-7; the match to TRBD2 covers 14 bases. The germline CDR1 and CDR2 sequences are MNHEY and SMNVEV (reference sequence). With 5 bases clipped from V and 4 bases from J, the junction kept 4 bases outside the gene matches. This CDR3 contains 15 residues. The CDR3 sequence: CASSPRTSGRYEQYF. The CDR3 DNA reads TGTGCCAGCAGTCCCCGGACTAGCGGGAGGTACGAGCAGTACTTC.

The chain combines TRBV19 with TRBJ2-1; 9 nucleotides align to TRBD1. The V gene's germline CDR1 is LNHDA and CDR2 SQIVND (reference sequence). The length of the CDR3 is 14 residues. Trimming took 3 bases from V and 9 from J; bases not matched to a gene: 6. In DNA form, the CDR3 reads TGTGCCAGTAGTATTGGGACAGGGCGCGGTGAGCAGTTCTTC. It translates to CASSIGTGRGEQFF.

The genes are TRBV7-9 and TRBJ2-7; 10 nucleotides agree with TRBD1. The germline V gene encodes CDR1 SEHNR and CDR2 FQNEAQ (reference sequence). The CDR3 loop spans 15 amino acids. The ends lost 5 bases at V and 2 bases at J; junction bases unmatched: 6. CDR3 coding DNA: TGTGCCAGCAGCCCCCGGGACAGGGGAACCTACGAGCAGTACTTC. It translates to CASSPRDRGTYEQYF.

The chain is built from TRBV11-1 and TRBJ2-1, with TRBD1 identical over 7 bases. The CDR3 is 16 amino acids. J gave up 7 bases and V 5 bases, and 14 bases lay outside the gene matches. Germline V gene sequence: CDR1 SGHAT, CDR2 FQDESV (reference sequence). The CDR3: CASSLSNRGFGNEQFF. CDR3 DNA: TGTGCCAGCAGCCTCTCAAACAGGGGATTTGGGAATGAGCAGTTCTTC.

The chain joins TRBV29-1 to TRBJ2-1; 9 positions agree with TRBD2. Germline V gene sequence: CDR1 SQVTM, CDR2 ANQGSEA. The V segment lost 4 bases and the J segment 5 bases; nucleotides outside the gene matches: 3. CDR3 size: 13 residues. CDR3 residues: CSVAPSGNNEQFF. The CDR3 nucleotides are TGCAGCGTTGCGCCTAGCGGGAACAATGAGCAGTTCTTC.

The V and J genes are TRBV4-3 and TRBJ1-1; the D is unclear. The germline V gene encodes CDR1 LGHNA and CDR2 YSLEER. V was clipped by 0 bases and J by 4 bases, with 6 bases between them. CDR3 length: 13 amino acids. CDR3 in amino acids: CASSQDGFTEAFF. CDR3 DNA: TGCGCCAGCAGCCAAGATGGATTCACTGAAGCTTTCTTT.

This chain links TRBV29-1 with TRBJ1-5, with TRBD1 matching 7 bases. CDR1 and CDR2 from the germline V gene are SQVTM and ANQGSEA. The CDR3 has 14 amino acids. J gave up 0 bases and V 4 bases, and 3 bases lay outside the gene matches. The CDR3 nucleotides read TGCAGCGTTGGTGGGACAGCTAGCAATCAGCCCCAGCATTTT. It codes for CSVGGTASNQPQHF.

This sequence joins TRBV27 and TRBJ2-1; tentatively, D is TRBD1 or TRBD2 (5 bases each). Per the germline V gene, CDR1 is MNHEY and CDR2 is SMNVEV (reference sequence). Deletions cut 6 bases from V and 6 bases from J, with 18 bases between. This CDR3 is built from 15 residues. CDR3 sequence reads: CASRGTLGEFNEQFF. DNA of the CDR3: TGTGCCAGCAGAGGGACCCTAGGGGAATTCAATGAGCAGTTCTTC.

This clone is a singleton in its sample. J is TRBJ2-3 and V is TRBV4-1; 10 nucleotides align to TRBD2. With 0 bases clipped from V and 3 bases from J, the junction kept 3 bases outside the gene matches. Germline V lookup: CDR1 MGHRA, CDR2 YSYEKL. The CDR3 is 16 residues long. CDR3 amino acids: CASSQDGSGGTDTQYF. CDR3 nucleotide sequence: TGCGCCAGCAGCCAAGATGGTAGCGGGGGGACAGATACGCAGTATTTT.

The V call is TRBV9, the J call TRBJ2-1; D might be TRBD1 or TRBD2, each matching 5 bases. Germline values: CDR1 SGDLS, CDR2 YYNGEE. The CDR3 is 15 amino acids. Trimming removed 4 bases from V and 8 bases from J, with 19 bases in between. In DNA form, the CDR3 reads TGTGCCAGCAGCCCTTGGGACGCTCAGGGCGATGAGCAGTTCTTC. This encodes CASSPWDAQGDEQFF.

The chain links TRBV9 to TRBJ2-2; no firm D call. Germline V lookup: CDR1 SGDLS, CDR2 YYNGEE. Deletions cut 0 bases from V and 6 bases from J, with 12 bases between. This CDR3 has 15 residues. The CDR3 coding sequence is TGTGCCAGCAGCGTAGCGGGCCTTGGGGCCGGGGAGCTGTTTTTT. Protein sequence: CASSVAGLGAGELFF.

The chain couples TRBV19 to TRBJ2-3; 10 bases map to TRBD1. The CDR3 length is 14 residues. The V gene's germline CDR1 is LNHDA and CDR2 SQIVND (reference sequence). V trimming: 9 bases; J trimming: 6 bases; junction bases outside the gene matches: 9. The CDR3 coding sequence is TGTGCCAGCGGGGACAGGGGATTTGGTGATACGCAGTATTTT. It is translated as CASGDRGFGDTQYF.

V and J are TRBV9 and TRBJ2-5; D is possibly TRBD2 (6 bases). The CDR3 loop spans 15 amino acids. The V end lost 3 bases, the J end lost 1 base, and 13 bases lay between the germline ends. The germline CDR1 and CDR2 sequences are SGDLS and YYNGEE. The CDR3 nucleotides are TGTGCCAGCAGCGGACCGGCGGGAATCCAAGAGACCCAGTACTTC. Protein sequence: CASSGPAGIQETQYF. The entire variable domain, with the rest obtained from reference TRBV9 and TRBJ2-5, is as follows: DSGVTQTPKHLITATGQRVTLRCSPRSGDLSVYWYQQSLDQGLQFLIQYYNGEERAKGNILERFSAQQFPDLHSELNLSSLELGDSALYFCASSGPAGIQETQYFGPGTRLLVL.

The CDR3 reads CASSLPGSGLTDTQYF. For the CDR3, the DNA is TGTGCCAGCAGCTTACCCGGGAGCGGACTCACAGATACGCAGTATTTT. J is TRBJ2-3 and V is TRBV7-9; possibly TRBD2 for D (6 bases). This CDR3 is 16 amino acids long. Germline V gene lookup returns CDR1 SEHNR and CDR2 FQNEAQ (reference sequence). V shed 2 bases and J shed 2 bases, with 14 bases lying between them.

This clone appeared a single time. The rearrangement joins TRBV19 to TRBJ1-1, with D perhaps TRBD1 (5 bases). This CDR3 comprises 14 residues. Germline V lookup: CDR1 LNHDA, CDR2 SQIVND (reference sequence). Trimming left V 3 bases short and J 4 bases short, with 12 bases between. The CDR3 nucleotides read TGTGCCAGTAGTATCGGAGGACAAATCACTGAAGCTTTCTTT. Its protein is CASSIGGQITEAFF. Supplemented by reference TRBV19 and TRBJ1-1, the full variable domain reads DGGITQSPKYLFRKEGQNVTLSCEQNLNHDAMYWYRQDPGQGLRLIYYSQIVNDFQKGDIAEGYSVSREKKESFPLTVTSAQKNPTAFYLCASSIGGQITEAFFGQGTRLTVV.

The chain uses TRBV5-4 and TRBJ2-7; D is possibly TRBD2 (5 bases). The length of the CDR3 is 14 residues. Trimming left V 2 bases short and J 2 bases short, with 11 bases between. The V gene's germline CDR1 is SGHNT and CDR2 YYREEE (reference sequence). CDR3 nucleotides: TGTGCCAGCAGCTTAGGTGGGAGTGCCTACGAGCAGTACTTC. This encodes CASSLGGSAYEQYF. Drawing the rest from reference TRBV5-4 and TRBJ2-7, the complete variable domain is ETGVTQSPTHLIKTRGQQVTLRCSSQSGHNTVSWYQQALGQGPQFIFQYYREEENGRGNFPPRFSGLQFPNYSSELNVNALELDDSALYLCASSLGGSAYEQYFGPGTRLTVT.

The chain has TRBV5-1 and TRBJ2-3, with D unclear. Germline V gene sequence: CDR1 SGHRS, CDR2 YFSETQ. The CDR3 is 14 amino acids. V was clipped by 4 bases and J by 6 bases, with 15 bases between them. The CDR3 here is CASSPLRLVDTQYF. The CDR3 coding sequence is TGCGCCAGCAGCCCTCTCCGACTTGTTGATACGCAGTATTTT.

The chain joins TRBV9 to TRBJ2-1, with D tentatively TRBD2 (6 bases). V was shortened by 0 bases and J by 7 bases, with 11 bases between the two germline ends. The CDR3 is made up of 14 amino acids. The V gene's germline CDR1 is SGDLS and CDR2 YYNGEE. The CDR3 DNA sequence: TGTGCCAGCAGCGTAGCCGGAGGAGGGAATGAGCAGTTCTTC. Its protein product is CASSVAGGGNEQFF.

This clone appeared a single time. The chain employs TRBV10-3 and TRBJ2-3; 8 nucleotides agree with TRBD2. Germline CDR1 and CDR2: ENHRY and SYGVKD. This CDR3 comprises 13 residues. Trimming removed 2 bases from V and 6 bases from J; junction bases left unmatched: 1. The CDR3 DNA follows: TGTGCCATCAGTGAGACGGGAGGGGATACGCAGTATTTT. Translation: CAISETGGDTQYF.

About this clone itself: The germline gene is not matched at one end of the junction; a read error may be the cause. The chain has TRBV6-5 and TRBJ2-5, with 8 bases aligning to TRBD1. Germline values: CDR1 MNHEY, CDR2 SVGAGI. The CDR3 loop spans 15 amino acids. The CDR3 sequence is CASSYGTGLQGTQYF. The CDR3 DNA sequence: TGTGCCAGCAGTTACGGGACAGGTCTCCAAGGGACCCAGTACTTC.

The V and J genes are TRBV19 and TRBJ1-1; tentatively, D is TRBD1 (6 bases). Germline lookup yields CDR1 LNHDA and CDR2 SQIVND (reference sequence). V dropped 0 bases and J dropped 11 bases, with 13 bases sitting between them. The CDR3 covers 13 residues. The DNA for the CDR3 is TGTGCCAGTAGTATAGATCAAGGGGGGATGGCTTTCTTT. Amino acids: CASSIDQGGMAFF.

The chain joins TRBV14 to TRBJ2-7; D call uncertain. Trimming stripped 3 bases from V and 1 base from J, with 7 bases between. There are 13 residues in the CDR3. The germline V gene has CDR1 SGHDN and CDR2 FVKESK. The CDR3 DNA reads TGTGCCAGCAGCCAGACACTTTCCTACGAGCAGTACTTC. It translates to CASSQTLSYEQYF.

The chain recombines TRBV5-4 with TRBJ1-1; D remains unclear. V gave up 4 bases and J gave up 2 bases, with 6 bases separating them. Germline values: CDR1 SGHNT, CDR2 YYREEE (reference sequence). There are 12 residues in the CDR3. The CDR3 DNA is TGTGCCAGCAGCCAAGGTAACACTGAAGCTTTCTTT. It specifies CASSQGNTEAFF.

The rearrangement links TRBV11-3 to TRBJ1-4; D is undetermined. Trimming shortened V by 3 bases and J by 0 bases, and 8 bases separated the two germline ends. This CDR3 contains 15 residues. CDR1 and CDR2 (germline): SGHNT, YENEEA. The DNA for the CDR3 is TGTGCCAGCAGCTTTTCAGTCGCAACTAATGAAAAACTGTTTTTT. Translating it yields CASSFSVATNEKLFF.

The V gene is TRBV7-9, the J gene TRBJ1-2; D ambiguous. Germline-derived CDR1 and CDR2 are SEHNR and FQNEAQ (reference sequence). V gave up 6 bases and J gave up 2 bases, with 7 bases separating them. The CDR3 totals 12 residues. The CDR3 sequence: CASRLGNYGYTF. CDR3 bases: TGTGCCAGCAGGCTAGGGAACTATGGCTACACCTTC.

This rearrangement joins TRBV7-6 to TRBJ2-5; a weak D match, TRBD2 (5 bases). Germline V gene sequence: CDR1 SGHVS, CDR2 FNYEAQ. This CDR3 is built from 15 residues. Trimming removed 5 bases from V and 4 bases from J, with 17 bases in between. CDR3 sequence: CASSPEAALIETQYF. CDR3 coding DNA: TGTGCCAGCAGCCCCGAAGCGGCCCTTATAGAGACCCAGTACTTC.

This clone appeared a few times. The chain employs TRBV30 and TRBJ1-4; TRBD1 aligns across 11 bases. The V gene end was trimmed by 2 bases and the J gene end by 7 bases; junction bases not matched to a gene: 6. The germline gives CDR1 GTSNPN, CDR2 SVGIG (reference sequence). CDR3 length equals 15 residues. The CDR3 reads CAWSYLGTGGEKLFF. CDR3 coding DNA: TGTGCCTGGAGTTACCTCGGGACAGGGGGTGAAAAACTGTTTTTT.

The rearrangement links TRBV6-5 to TRBJ1-1; no clear D. CDR3 length: 11 amino acids. Between the trimmed V and J ends, which lost 7 bases and 0 bases, there was a span of 3 bases. Germline assignment: CDR1 MNHEY and CDR2 SVGAGI. The CDR3 sequence: CASMVNTEAFF. In DNA form, the CDR3 reads TGTGCCAGCATGGTGAACACTGAAGCTTTCTTT.

This chain joins TRBV5-4 and TRBJ1-1, with 7 bases identical to TRBD1. V gave up 0 bases and J gave up 6 bases; unmatched junction bases: 5. CDR1 and CDR2 (germline): SGHNT, YYREEE (reference sequence). The CDR3 spans 14 residues. CDR3 sequence reads: CASSLAEQGAEAFF. The CDR3 region has the DNA TGTGCCAGCAGCTTGGCCGAGCAGGGGGCTGAAGCTTTCTTT. Full variable domain (missing parts from reference TRBV5-4 and TRBJ1-1): ETGVTQSPTHLIKTRGQQVTLRCSSQSGHNTVSWYQQALGQGPQFIFQYYREEENGRGNFPPRFSGLQFPNYSSELNVNALELDDSALYLCASSLAEQGAEAFFGQGTRLTVV.

The chain joins TRBV5-6 to TRBJ1-2, with a weak D call TRBD1 (5 bases). Germline V gene sequence: CDR1 SGHDT, CDR2 YYEEEE. The CDR3 covers 15 residues. Deletions cut 4 bases from V and 6 bases from J, with 19 bases between. The CDR3 loop is CASSGAPVARDGYTF. CDR3 bases: TGTGCCAGCAGCGGGGCTCCGGTCGCCAGAGATGGCTACACCTTC.